These 29 T cell receptor beta chains originate from one sample sequenced in a study of blood T cell repertoires in COVID-19. The method was immunoSEQ multiplex PCR; TCRdb's version includes in-frame clones alone and lacks a portion of them. The repertoire holds more than 300,000 clones, with around nine tenths as singletons. The sample taken for sequencing was PBMCs or T cells enriched from blood (not recorded which). Receptor source: a woman in her 30s who had recovered from COVID-19.

V is TRBV4-1 and J is TRBJ2-1, with TRBD2 identical over 10 bases. Losses at the gene ends were 3 bases for V and 2 bases for J; bases not matched to a gene: 10. Germline lookup yields CDR1 MGHRA and CDR2 YSYEKL. The CDR3 runs to 18 residues. The CDR3 reads CASSHGGLAGGTYNEQFF. The CDR3 bases are TGCGCCAGCAGCCATGGGGGATTAGCGGGAGGCACCTACAATGAGCAGTTCTTC.

V gene TRBV18 combines with J gene TRBJ2-5, with TRBD2 matching over 8 bases. CDR3 length: 16 residues. Germline V gene sequence: CDR1 KGHSH, CDR2 LQKENI. Trimming removed 1 base from V and 5 bases from J; junction bases left unmatched: 9. The CDR3 sequence: CASSPLPGGVWETQYF. CDR3 sequence (DNA): TGTGCCAGCTCACCACTTCCGGGAGGGGTATGGGAGACCCAGTACTTC.

This chain joins TRBV6-5 and TRBJ1-3; unclear D gene. Germline CDR1 is MNHEY and CDR2 is SVGAGI. The V end lost 2 bases, the J end lost 0 bases, and 8 bases lay between the germline ends. CDR3 length: 15 amino acids. CDR3 amino acids: CASSYGQNSGNTIYF. In nucleotides, the CDR3 is TGTGCCAGCAGTTACGGCCAGAACTCTGGAAACACCATATATTTT.

The chain carries TRBV19 and TRBJ1-1, with TRBD1 matching 8 bases. The CDR3 contains 16 residues. Germline V CDR1 and CDR2: LNHDA, SQIVND (reference sequence). V gave up 0 bases and J gave up 1 base; unmatched junction bases: 4. The CDR3 nucleotides are TGTGCCAGTAGTATAGAGGGGACAGGAGAGAACACTGAAGCTTTCTTT. Translating gives CASSIEGTGENTEAFF.

The chain has TRBV4-2 and TRBJ1-5, with D tentatively TRBD1 (5 bases). CDR1 is LGHNA and CDR2 is YNFKEQ in the germline V gene. The CDR3 spans 15 residues. The germline V and J ends were trimmed by 0 bases and 2 bases, with 8 bases remaining between them. Written as DNA, the CDR3 is TGTGCCAGCAGCCAAGACAGGGCAGGCAATCAGCCCCAGCATTTT. Amino acid sequence: CASSQDRAGNQPQHF.

V gene TRBV24-1 combines with J gene TRBJ1-1; 10 bases are shared with TRBD1. Germline assignment: CDR1 KGHDR and CDR2 SFDVKD. The CDR3 is 14 residues long. V shed 4 bases, J shed 11 bases, and the junction held 9 bases outside the gene matches. This CDR3 is CATSDPGTGDRAFF. The CDR3 region has the DNA TGTGCCACCAGTGACCCCGGGACAGGGGATCGGGCTTTCTTT.

This chain links TRBV4-1 with TRBJ2-5; 9 bases fit TRBD2. Germline trimming cut 1 base from V and 2 bases from J; bases unmatched to any gene: 8. Germline V gene sequence: CDR1 MGHRA, CDR2 YSYEKL. This CDR3 is built from 17 residues. CDR3 sequence (DNA): TGCGCCAGCAGCCAAGGGGCGCGGGAGGGCTGGCAAGAGACCCAGTACTTC. Its translation: CASSQGAREGWQETQYF.

The chain has TRBV5-1 and TRBJ2-1; no definite D call. V gave up 6 bases and J gave up 10 bases, with 17 bases separating them. Germline CDR1 is SGHRS and CDR2 is YFSETQ. The CDR3 runs to 13 residues. The CDR3 DNA is TGCGCCAGCACGGCGGCAGACCTCGGGGAGCAGTTCTTC. Residues: CASTAADLGEQFF.

The chain couples TRBV10-3 to TRBJ1-1, with a possible D match to TRBD1 (5 bases). The CDR3 is 15 amino acids. The V gene lost 4 bases and the J gene lost 1 base, with 13 bases spanning the gap. From germline, CDR1 is ENHRY and CDR2 SYGVKD. CDR3 sequence reads: CAISALGGSNTEAFF. In DNA, the CDR3 is TGTGCCATCAGTGCCTTGGGGGGATCGAACACTGAAGCTTTCTTT.

V is TRBV5-1 and J is TRBJ2-7, with 7 nucleotides matching TRBD2. The germline V gene encodes CDR1 SGHRS and CDR2 YFSETQ. With V trimmed by 0 bases and J by 3 bases, 6 bases remained unmatched. This CDR3 contains 15 residues. The CDR3 spells CASSLGYGGSYEQYF. CDR3 sequence (DNA): TGCGCCAGCAGCTTGGGATATGGCGGGAGCTACGAGCAGTACTTC.

The chain employs TRBV19 and TRBJ2-1; TRBD1 might be the D (6 bases). CDR1 is LNHDA and CDR2 is SQIVND in the germline V gene (reference sequence). This CDR3 contains 13 residues. V dropped 4 bases and J dropped 4 bases, with 8 bases sitting between them. CDR3 sequence (DNA): TGTGCCAGTAGTACAACAGGGTACAATGAGCAGTTCTTC. Its translation: CASSTTGYNEQFF.

This sequence joins TRBV24-1 and TRBJ2-3; 10 bases are a match to TRBD2. Trimming at V came to 3 bases and at J to 2 bases, leaving 7 bases not matched to a gene. Germline CDR1 reads KGHDR; CDR2 reads SFDVKD. CDR3 length equals 17 residues. The CDR3: CATSDIRLAGVTDTQYF. In nucleotides, the CDR3 is TGTGCCACCAGTGATATACGCCTAGCGGGAGTCACAGATACGCAGTATTTT.

The V gene is TRBV7-4, the J gene TRBJ2-2, with D hard to call. The length of the CDR3 is 16 residues. With 11 bases removed from V and 1 base from J, the gap between germline ends came to 20 bases. Germline lookup yields CDR1 SGHVT and CDR2 SQSDAQ. CDR3 amino acids: CALMNFKLLNTGELFF. DNA for the CDR3: TGTGCCTTGATGAACTTTAAGCTACTGAACACCGGGGAGCTGTTTTTT.

The J gene is TRBJ2-1, the V gene TRBV4-1, with TRBD2 matching 7 bases. Trimming at V came to 4 bases and at J to 1 base, leaving 4 bases not matched to a gene. This CDR3 spans 15 amino acids. Germline-derived CDR1 and CDR2 are MGHRA and YSYEKL. CDR3 residues: CASSPSSGSYNEQFF. CDR3 coding DNA: TGCGCCAGCAGCCCTTCTAGCGGATCCTACAATGAGCAGTTCTTC.

The rearrangement uses TRBV18 and TRBJ2-7, with 13 nucleotides matching TRBD2. V dropped 4 bases and J dropped 7; count of bases not matched to a gene: 19. Per the germline V gene, CDR1 is KGHSH and CDR2 is LQKENI. CDR3 length: 19 residues. The CDR3 region is CASSLPTSGRRAHLREQYF. The CDR3 DNA is TGTGCCAGCTCACTACCGACTAGCGGGAGGAGGGCCCATTTAAGGGAGCAGTACTTC.

This clone was detected only once. The V gene is TRBV29-1, the J gene TRBJ2-7, with 9 bases that match TRBD2. Germline V CDR1 and CDR2: SQVTM, ANQGSEA. There are 18 residues in the CDR3. J was trimmed by 0 bases and V by 4 bases; bases with no gene match: 16. The CDR3 here is CSVGGLVVAGASSYEQYF. DNA for the CDR3: TGCAGCGTTGGAGGGCTCGTAGTAGCGGGAGCCAGCTCCTACGAGCAGTACTTC.

The chain has TRBV18 and TRBJ1-2, with D uncertain. Trimming took 5 bases from V and 7 from J, leaving 14 bases between them. The length of the CDR3 is 13 residues. Germline CDR1 and CDR2: KGHSH and LQKENI. The chain's CDR3 is CASSVSGSRGYTF. CDR3 coding DNA: TGTGCCAGCTCAGTATCGGGGTCTCGTGGCTACACCTTC.

V is TRBV21-1 and J is TRBJ2-1; the D call in the table, TRBD2, was not verified against the DNA. TRBV21-1 is reported as a pseudogene. The CDR3 has 16 amino acids. CDR3: CASSPRTSGLYNEQFF. The CDR3 nucleotides are TGTGCCAGCAGCCCCCGGACTAGCGGGCTCTACAATGAGCAGTTCTTC.

The chain uses TRBV11-2 and TRBJ1-1; possibly TRBD1 for D (5 bases). CDR3 length equals 16 residues. The germline CDR1 and CDR2 sequences are SGHAT and FQNNGV. V lost 1 base and J lost 0, with 12 bases in between. The CDR3 DNA reads as TGTGCCAGCAGCTTAGCCGCGACAGTGATGAACACTGAAGCTTTCTTT. The encoded protein is CASSLAATVMNTEAFF.

The J gene is TRBJ1-4, the V gene TRBV7-9; 7 bases are shared with TRBD1. V trimming: 5 bases; J trimming: 0 bases; junction bases outside the gene matches: 9. This CDR3 is built from 17 residues. Germline V gives CDR1 SEHNR, CDR2 FQNEAQ (reference sequence). CDR3 DNA sequence: TGTGCCAGCAGCCCTCGGGGACAGCCTGCAACTAATGAAAAACTGTTTTTT. As protein: CASSPRGQPATNEKLFF.

This chain links TRBV28 with TRBJ1-2; 8 positions match TRBD1. CDR3 length equals 15 residues. CDR1 is MDHEN and CDR2 is SYDVKM in the germline V gene. The V gene end was trimmed by 1 base and the J gene end by 8 bases; junction bases not matched to a gene: 9. The CDR3 reads CASSLSQDRVWGYTF. The CDR3 nucleotides read TGTGCCAGCAGTTTATCCCAGGACAGGGTTTGGGGCTACACCTTC.

V gene TRBV7-6 combines with J gene TRBJ2-1; 7 bases map to TRBD1. The junction had 5 bases not matched to a gene; V was cut back by 5 bases and J by 1 base. Looked up from germline, CDR1 is SGHVS and CDR2 is FNYEAQ. CDR3 length: 15 amino acids. The CDR3 DNA reads TGTGCCAGCAGCAACAGGGGCAATTCCTACAATGAGCAGTTCTTC. Protein sequence: CASSNRGNSYNEQFF.

V and J are TRBV5-1 and TRBJ2-3; 9 nucleotides match TRBD2. The V segment lost 0 bases and the J segment 2 bases; nucleotides outside the gene matches: 4. Germline-derived CDR1 and CDR2 are SGHRS and YFSETQ. The CDR3 extends over 16 amino acids. CDR3 region: CASSLGSSGNTDTQYF. The CDR3 bases are TGCGCCAGCAGCTTGGGCTCTAGCGGGAACACAGATACGCAGTATTTT.

This clone is a singleton in its sample. The chain uses TRBV18 and TRBJ1-1; 7 positions agree with TRBD1. CDR1 is KGHSH, CDR2 LQKENI, per germline. This CDR3 comprises 14 residues. Trimming cost V 4 bases and J 5 bases; bases outside gene matches: 7. This CDR3 reads CASSQGAAETEAFF. The CDR3 DNA reads as TGTGCCAGCTCACAGGGGGCGGCGGAAACTGAAGCTTTCTTT.

The chain joins TRBV9 to TRBJ2-2; 8 positions match TRBD1. V was clipped by 3 bases and J by 0 bases; unmatched bases: 7. Germline values: CDR1 SGDLS, CDR2 YYNGEE. The CDR3 consists of 17 residues. For the CDR3, the DNA is TGTGCCAGCAGCGAAAACAGGGGGGCATCGAACACCGGGGAGCTGTTTTTT. This gives the protein CASSENRGASNTGELFF.

The chain combines TRBV11-2 with TRBJ2-2; 8 bases line up with TRBD1. Per the germline V gene, CDR1 is SGHAT and CDR2 is FQNNGV. The V gene end was trimmed by 4 bases and the J gene end by 7 bases; junction bases not matched to a gene: 14. The length of the CDR3 is 17 residues. Here the CDR3 reads CASSSVTQGVFGGELFF. CDR3 DNA: TGTGCCAGCAGCTCCGTTACACAGGGGGTTTTTGGCGGGGAGCTGTTTTTT.

V and J are TRBV5-1 and TRBJ2-7; TRBD2 aligns across 8 bases. Germline V lookup: CDR1 SGHRS, CDR2 YFSETQ. V lost 0 bases and J lost 4; bases outside the gene matches: 6. The CDR3 runs to 15 residues. CDR3 in DNA: TGCGCCAGCAGCTTGGTTACAGGGACTAGTTACGAGCAGTACTTC. It specifies CASSLVTGTSYEQYF.

The chain joins TRBV11-2 to TRBJ1-2; D might be TRBD1 (5 bases). CDR3 length equals 13 residues. Germline CDR1 reads SGHAT; CDR2 reads FQNNGV. V was clipped by 3 bases and J by 4 bases, with 9 bases between them. The CDR3 coding sequence is TGTGCCAGCAGCTTTAGAAGGGGCTATGGCTACACCTTC. It codes for CASSFRRGYGYTF.

The chain couples TRBV20-1 to TRBJ2-1; 11 nucleotides align to TRBD2. CDR1 is DFQATT and CDR2 is SNEGSKA in the germline V gene (reference sequence). Trimming cost V 3 bases and J 0 bases; bases outside gene matches: 10. The CDR3 is 18 residues long. CDR3 protein: CSASETSGKGGSYNEQFF. The CDR3 DNA sequence: TGCAGTGCTAGTGAGACTAGCGGGAAGGGGGGCTCCTACAATGAGCAGTTCTTC.